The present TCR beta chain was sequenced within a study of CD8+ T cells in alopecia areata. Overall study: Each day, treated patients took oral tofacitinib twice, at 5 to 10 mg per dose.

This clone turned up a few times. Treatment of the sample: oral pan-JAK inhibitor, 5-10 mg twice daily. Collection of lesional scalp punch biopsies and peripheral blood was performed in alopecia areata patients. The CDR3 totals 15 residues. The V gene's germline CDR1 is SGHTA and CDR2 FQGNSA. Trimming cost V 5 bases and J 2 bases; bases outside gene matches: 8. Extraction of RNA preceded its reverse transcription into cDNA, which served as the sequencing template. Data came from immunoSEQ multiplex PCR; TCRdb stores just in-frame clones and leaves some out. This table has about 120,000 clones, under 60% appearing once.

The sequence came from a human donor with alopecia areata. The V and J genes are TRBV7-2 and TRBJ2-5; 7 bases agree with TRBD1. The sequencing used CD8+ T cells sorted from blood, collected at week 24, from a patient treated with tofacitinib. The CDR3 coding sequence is TGTGCCAGCAGCCCCCATGGGACAGTACAAGAGACCCAGTACTTC. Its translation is CASSPHGTVQETQYF.